This record looks at one T cell receptor (beta chain) sequence and its context. The antigen is undetermined. This CDR3 has 13 amino acids. With 3 bases removed from V and 1 base from J, the gap between germline ends came to 6 bases. Germline assignment: CDR1 KGHSH and CDR2 LQKENI. This entry is derived from a study of Tregs in tolerant kidney transplant recipients. Data came from immunoSEQ multiplex PCR; TCRdb stores just in-frame clones and leaves some out. The data hold under 50,000 clones, with about 90% observed a single time. Study-wide findings and caveats: The small number of patients limits these findings pending further validation.

The V call is TRBV18, the J call TRBJ1-1; D ambiguous. The sample was Tregs from blood. The receptor's source is a human donor in good health. CDR3: CASSPSQNTEAFF. DNA for the CDR3: TGTGCCAGCTCACCGTCTCAGAACACTGAAGCTTTCTTT.